This T cell receptor (beta chain) originates from a study of blood T cell repertoires in COVID-19. Turning to the study itself: Collection of acute and convalescent COVID-19 samples took place in the United States, Italy and Spain. From T cells, B-cell-depleted T cells, or PBMCs came the material, which was cDNA or gDNA.

The V gene's germline CDR1 is LNHNV and CDR2 YYDKDF (reference sequence). Trimming shortened V by 1 base and J by 5 bases, and 12 bases separated the two germline ends. The CDR3 length is 15 residues. This table comes from immunoSEQ multiplex PCR, and its TCRdb copy is limited to in-frame clones, with some not included. The table records approximately 310,000 clones, about nine tenths of them present only once. This clonotype was obtained from a man aged 50 or older with active or convalescent COVID-19. The specimen was peripheral blood. The gene calls are TRBV15 and TRBJ2-4; D unresolved. The DNA of the CDR3 is TGTGCCACCAGCAGAGCCCTAATCCCCCAAAACATTCAGTACTTC. Translated: CATSRALIPQNIQYF.